This paragraph covers one T cell receptor (beta chain) sequence. The antigen remains unidentified. Using a J-beta primer mix together with a sample-barcoded 5' primer, a second PCR was run for about 6 to 11 cycles. TCRdb used MiXCR to reprocess the 5' RACE reads, holding one entry per CDR3 protein. Of roughly 1.7 million distinct CDR3 sequences listed, about 32% were seen once; the top ten hold around 11%. The record originates from a study of blood T cells in healthy people across ages. Findings and limits, study-wide: Since the PBMCs were unsorted, naive and antigen-experienced cells could not be conclusively compared. Greater diversity and more naive CD4+ cells were seen in long-lived donors than in aged donors.

The CDR3 runs 15 residues. V trimming: 0 bases; J trimming: 7 bases; junction bases outside the gene matches: 8. The germline V gene encodes CDR1 DFQATT and CDR2 SNEGSKA (reference sequence). The chain has TRBV20-1 and TRBJ2-4, with 8 bases matching TRBD2. The receptor was derived from a woman under 40 in good health. Sequencing input: blood. The CDR3 nucleotides are TGCAGTGCTAGAGAAGGGATTGGCGGGGGGAACATTCAGTACTTC. It encodes CSAREGIGGGNIQYF.